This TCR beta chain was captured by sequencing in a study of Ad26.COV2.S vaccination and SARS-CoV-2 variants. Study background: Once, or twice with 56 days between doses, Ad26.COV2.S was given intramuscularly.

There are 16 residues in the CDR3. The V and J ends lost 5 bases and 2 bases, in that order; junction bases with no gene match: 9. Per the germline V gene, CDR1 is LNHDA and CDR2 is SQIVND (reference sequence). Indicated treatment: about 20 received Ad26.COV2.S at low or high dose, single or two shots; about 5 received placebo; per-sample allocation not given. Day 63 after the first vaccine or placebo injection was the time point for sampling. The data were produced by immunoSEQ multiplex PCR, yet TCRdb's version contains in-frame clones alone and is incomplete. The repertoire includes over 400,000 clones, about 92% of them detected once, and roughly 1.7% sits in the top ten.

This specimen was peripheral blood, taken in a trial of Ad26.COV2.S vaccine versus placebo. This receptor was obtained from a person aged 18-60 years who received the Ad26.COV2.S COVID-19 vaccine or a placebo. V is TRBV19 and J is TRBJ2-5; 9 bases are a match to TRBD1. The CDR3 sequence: CASSVHRGLSQETQYF. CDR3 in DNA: TGTGCCAGTAGTGTCCACAGGGGGCTATCACAAGAGACCCAGTACTTC.